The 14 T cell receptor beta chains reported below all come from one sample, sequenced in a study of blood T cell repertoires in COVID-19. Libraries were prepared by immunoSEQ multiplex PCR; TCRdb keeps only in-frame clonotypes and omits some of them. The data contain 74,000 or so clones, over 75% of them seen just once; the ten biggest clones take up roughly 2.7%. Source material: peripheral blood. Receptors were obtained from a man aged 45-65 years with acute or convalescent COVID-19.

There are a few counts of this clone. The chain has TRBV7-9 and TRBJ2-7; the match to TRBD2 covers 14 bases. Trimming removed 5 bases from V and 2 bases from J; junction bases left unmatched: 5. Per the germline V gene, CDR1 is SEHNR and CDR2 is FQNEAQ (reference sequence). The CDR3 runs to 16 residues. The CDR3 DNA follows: TGTGCCAGCAGCAGGGGACTAGCGGGAGACCCCTACGAGCAGTACGTC. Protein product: CASSRGLAGDPYEQYV.

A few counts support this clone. CDR3 nucleotide sequence: TGTGCCAGTAGTATGTGGGGGGTGGGAGCCCGGCGGGGAGAGCAGTACTTC. Encoded protein: CASSMWGVGARRGEQYF. The chain couples TRBV19 to TRBJ2-7; TRBD2 is a possible D gene (6 bases). In germline, CDR1 is LNHDA, CDR2 SQIVND (reference sequence). The CDR3 spans 17 residues. Trimming shortened V by 3 bases and J by 7 bases, and 25 bases separated the two germline ends.

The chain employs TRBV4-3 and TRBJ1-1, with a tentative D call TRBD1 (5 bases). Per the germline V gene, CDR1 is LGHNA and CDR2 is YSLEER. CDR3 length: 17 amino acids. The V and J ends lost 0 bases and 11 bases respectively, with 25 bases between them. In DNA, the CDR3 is TGCGCCAGCAGCCAAGATCTTGCAGTCCTGGGATCGGGGGATGCTTTCTTT. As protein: CASSQDLAVLGSGDAFF.

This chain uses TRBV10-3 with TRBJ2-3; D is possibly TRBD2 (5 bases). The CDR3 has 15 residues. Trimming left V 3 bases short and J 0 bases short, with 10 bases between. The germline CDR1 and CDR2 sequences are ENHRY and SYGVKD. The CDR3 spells CAISECGRSTDTQYF. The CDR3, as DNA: TGTGCCATCAGTGAATGCGGGCGAAGCACAGATACGCAGTATTTT.

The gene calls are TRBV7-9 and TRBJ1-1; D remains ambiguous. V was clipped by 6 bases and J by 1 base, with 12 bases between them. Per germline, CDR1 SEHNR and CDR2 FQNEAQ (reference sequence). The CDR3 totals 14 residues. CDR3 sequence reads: CASRRPEGNTEAFF. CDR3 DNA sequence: TGTGCCAGCAGGCGACCAGAGGGGAACACTGAAGCTTTCTTT.

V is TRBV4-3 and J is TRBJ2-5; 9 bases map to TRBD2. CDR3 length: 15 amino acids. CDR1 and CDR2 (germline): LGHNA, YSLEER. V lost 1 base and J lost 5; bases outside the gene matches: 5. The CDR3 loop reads CASSQGTSGRETQYF. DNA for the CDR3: TGCGCCAGCAGCCAAGGAACCAGCGGGAGGGAGACCCAGTACTTC.

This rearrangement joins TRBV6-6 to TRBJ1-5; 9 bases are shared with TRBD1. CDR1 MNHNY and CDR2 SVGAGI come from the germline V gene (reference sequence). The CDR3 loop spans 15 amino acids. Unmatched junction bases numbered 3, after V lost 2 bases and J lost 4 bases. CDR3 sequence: CASSYGTGLNQPQHF. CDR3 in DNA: TGTGCCAGCAGTTACGGGACAGGGCTTAATCAGCCCCAGCATTTT.

Here the CDR3 reads CAGGLGDEQYF. As DNA, the CDR3 is TGTGCCGGGGGCCTGGGGGACGAGCAGTACTTC. The gene calls are TRBV5-4 and TRBJ2-7, with D possibly TRBD1 on 6 matching bases. The CDR3 has 11 residues. Germline V gene sequence: CDR1 SGHNT, CDR2 YYREEE (reference sequence). Trimming shortened V by 10 bases and J by 5 bases, and 13 bases separated the two germline ends. Together with reference TRBV5-4 and TRBJ2-7, the CDR3 gives the full variable domain: ETGVTQSPTHLIKTRGQQVTLRCSSQSGHNTVSWYQQALGQGPQFIFQYYREEENGRGNFPPRFSGLQFPNYSSELNVNALELDDSALYLCAGGLGDEQYFGPGTRLTVT.

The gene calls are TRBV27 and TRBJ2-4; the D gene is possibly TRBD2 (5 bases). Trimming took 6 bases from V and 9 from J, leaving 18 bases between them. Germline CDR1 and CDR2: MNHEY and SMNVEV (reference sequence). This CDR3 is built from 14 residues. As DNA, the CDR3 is TGTGCCAGCAGGTTAGGTGCGGGTTCGGGCATTCAGTACTTC. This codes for CASRLGAGSGIQYF.

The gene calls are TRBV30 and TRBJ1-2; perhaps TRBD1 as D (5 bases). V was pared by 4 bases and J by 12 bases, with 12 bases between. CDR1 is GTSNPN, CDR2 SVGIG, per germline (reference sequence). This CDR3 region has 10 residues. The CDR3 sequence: CAWKGRDNTF. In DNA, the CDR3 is TGTGCCTGGAAGGGGAGGGATAACACCTTC.

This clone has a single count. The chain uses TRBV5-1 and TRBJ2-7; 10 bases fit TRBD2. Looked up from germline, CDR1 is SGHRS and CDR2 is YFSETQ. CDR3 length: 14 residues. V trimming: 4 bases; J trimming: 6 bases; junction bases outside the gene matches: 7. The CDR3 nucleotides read TGCGCCAGCAGCCCGGGACTAGCGTTCTCCGAGCAGTACTTC. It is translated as CASSPGLAFSEQYF.

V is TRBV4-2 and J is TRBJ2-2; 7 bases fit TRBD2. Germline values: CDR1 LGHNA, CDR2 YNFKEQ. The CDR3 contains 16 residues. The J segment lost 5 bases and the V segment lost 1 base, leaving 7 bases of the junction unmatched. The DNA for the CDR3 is TGTGCCAGCAGCCAAGTAGGCGGGAGTCCTACCGGGGAGCTGTTTTTT. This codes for CASSQVGGSPTGELFF.

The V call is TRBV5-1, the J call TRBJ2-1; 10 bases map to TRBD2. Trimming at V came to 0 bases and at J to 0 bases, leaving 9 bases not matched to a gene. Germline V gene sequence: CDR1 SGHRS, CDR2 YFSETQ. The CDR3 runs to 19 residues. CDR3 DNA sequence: TGCGCCAGCAGCTTGGCCGGGTTAGCGGGAGGCCCCTCCTACAATGAGCAGTTCTTC. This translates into CASSLAGLAGGPSYNEQFF.

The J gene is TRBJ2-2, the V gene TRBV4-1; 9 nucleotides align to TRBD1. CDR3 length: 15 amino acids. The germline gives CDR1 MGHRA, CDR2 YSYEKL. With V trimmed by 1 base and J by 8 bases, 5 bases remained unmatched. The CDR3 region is CASSQGTGVIGELFF. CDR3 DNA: TGCGCCAGCAGCCAAGGGACAGGGGTAATTGGGGAGCTGTTTTTT.